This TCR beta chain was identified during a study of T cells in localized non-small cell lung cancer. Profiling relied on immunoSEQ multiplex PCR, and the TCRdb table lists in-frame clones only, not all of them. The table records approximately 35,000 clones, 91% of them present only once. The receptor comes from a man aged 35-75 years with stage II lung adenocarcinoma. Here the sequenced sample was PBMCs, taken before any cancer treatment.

The CDR3 sequence is CASLTVGEGNQPQHF. For the CDR3, the DNA is TGTGCCAGTTTAACGGTAGGGGAGGGCAATCAGCCCCAGCATTTT. V gene TRBV28 combines with J gene TRBJ1-5; TRBD1 might be the D (5 bases). V lost 9 bases and J lost 2, with 17 bases in between. The CDR3 totals 15 residues. The germline gives CDR1 MDHEN, CDR2 SYDVKM.